This T cell receptor beta chain was sequenced for a study of T cells in tuberculosis. Study as a whole: The T cells targeted glucose monomycolate, a mycobacterial lipid, via CD1B. A South African cohort included IGRA-negative adolescents, latently infected IGRA-positive adolescents and adults with active tuberculosis.

Findings and caveats of the study: Smaller alpha distances in active tuberculosis partly reflected shorter CDR3-alpha lengths. Smaller distances to GMM-specific TCRs suggested their expansion in active tuberculosis.

Per germline, CDR1 GTSNPN and CDR2 SVGIG (reference sequence). With 0 bases clipped from V and 8 bases from J, the junction kept 15 bases outside the gene matches. CDR3 size: 16 residues. On this clone: Its antigen remains unidentified.

Sequenced by immunoSEQ multiplex PCR; TCRdb stores in-frame clones only, minus some. The sample gives fewer than 40,000 clones, approximately 97% of which show up once; roughly 5.7% is in the top ten. What was sequenced was PBMCs. The clonotype comes from a donor between 5 and 29 years old with latent tuberculosis or without tuberculosis infection. The chain has TRBV30 and TRBJ2-5, with TRBD1 matching over 7 bases. CDR3 sequence (DNA): TGTGCCTGGAGTGTATGGGGAGAAAGGGACAGTGAAACCCAGTACTTC. Translated, it gives CAWSVWGERDSETQYF. The variable domain in full, completed from reference TRBV30 and TRBJ2-5, reads SQTIHQWPATLVQPVGSPLSLECTVEGTSNPNLYWYRQAAGRGLQLLFYSVGIGQISSEVPQNLSASRPQDRQFILSSKKLLLSDSGFYLCAWSVWGERDSETQYFGPGTRLLVL.